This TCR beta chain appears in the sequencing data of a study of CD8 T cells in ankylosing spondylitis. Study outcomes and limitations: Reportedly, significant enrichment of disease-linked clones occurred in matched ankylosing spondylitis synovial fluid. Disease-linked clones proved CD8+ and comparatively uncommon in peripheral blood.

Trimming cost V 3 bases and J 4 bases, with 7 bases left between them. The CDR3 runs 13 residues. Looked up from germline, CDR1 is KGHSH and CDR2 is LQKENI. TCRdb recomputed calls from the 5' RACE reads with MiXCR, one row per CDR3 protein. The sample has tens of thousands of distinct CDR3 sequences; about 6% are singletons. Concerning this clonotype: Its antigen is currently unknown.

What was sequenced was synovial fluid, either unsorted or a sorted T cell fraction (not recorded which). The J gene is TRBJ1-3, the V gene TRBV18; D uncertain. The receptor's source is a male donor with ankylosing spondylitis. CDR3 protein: CASSPGPGNTIYF. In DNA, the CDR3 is TGTGCCAGCTCACCCGGGCCAGGAAACACCATATATTTT.